The entry that follows covers one T cell receptor (beta chain) sequence. Its antigen remains undetermined. No quality values exist for individual bases; no much larger clone is one base distant. These data belong to a study of blood T cell repertoires in COVID-19 (dated by TCRdb to the early 2020s). With regard to the full study: Collaborator samples came from the United States, Italy and Spain and covered acute and convalescent phases of COVID-19. Where available, HLA class I and class II types were taken from metadata supplied by the sample provider and were not determined by assay-based typing. The dataset comprised deeply sampled blood TCRbeta repertoires from subjects exposed to, actively infected with, or recovered from COVID-19. A de-identified subject ID, COVID-19 status, age in years and sex were almost always included in the sample metadata. The samples were drawn from two sources: the first 160 participants of the ongoing ImmuneRACE study, and approximately 1,300 subjects contributed by 6 global collaborators. The repertoires were released in a freely available public database intended as a resource for research on the immune response to SARS-CoV-2. The prospective study material was composed of cDNA or gDNA derived from T cells, B-cell-depleted T cells, or PBMCs. The paper's findings and limits, for the study overall: How much clinical and demographic metadata was included differed by source and by participant, and the metadata was provided uncurated.

TCRbeta CDR3 regions were amplified from genomic DNA by means of the immunoSEQ Assay, a bias-controlled multiplex PCR. Per the authors' processing: Nucleated cell counts per sample were estimated from amplification of reference gene primers within the assay. To quantify the absolute abundance of each unique TCRbeta CDR3 rearrangement, sequence reads were collapsed and filtered. For each sample, productive Simpson clonality was calculated as the square root of Simpson's diversity index over productive rearrangements. The clones in this table, taken by TCRdb from immuneACCESS, are in-frame only. Not every clone is retained; where verified, under half of the shortfall comes from an unresolved V gene, and the cause of the rest is unknown. D and trimming come from the DNA, and the V and J calls and clone size come from that table. Within this sample are over 50,000 clones, with roughly 77% of them counted one time only. The ten largest clones take up approximately 14% of the sample.

Each collaborating institution followed its own protocols to collect whole blood in K2EDTA tubes. For TCRbeta analysis, collaborators shipped samples in one of three forms: frozen whole blood, isolated PBMCs, or DNA extracted from either of those sample types. According to the germline V gene, CDR1 reads SGHAT and CDR2 reads FQNNGV. The CDR3 has 12 amino acids, counting the end cysteine and phenylalanine. CDR3 DNA only is kept here, 36 bases in frame from base 1. Relative to germline, V is 3 bases shorter and J is 7 bases shorter, with 6 bases between their ends. The sequence derives from a man older than 75 with acute or convalescent COVID-19. Sequencing used peripheral blood. The chain is made from TRBV11-2 and TRBJ2-2; no confident D gene assignment can be made. The nucleotide sequence reads TGTGCCAGCAGCTTCCCCAGCGGGGAGCTGTTTTTT. Its coded protein is CASSFPSGELFF. The variable domain in full, with residues beyond the CDR3 obtained from the reference TRBV11-2 and TRBJ2-2 genes, is EAGVAQSPRYKIIEKRQSVAFWCNPISGHATLYWYQQILGQGPKLLIQFQNNGVVDDSQLPKDRFSAERLKGVDSTLKIQPAKLEDSAVYLCASSFPSGELFFGEGSRLTVL.